Only a few counts were recorded for the clone carrying this TCR beta chain. Its antigen is undetermined. The sample belongs to a study of response to subunit inactivated influenza vaccine. Points from the study as a whole: Seasonal influenza vaccination, on each occasion, was suggested by the authors to recruit few new T cells.

Trimming pared 6 bases from V and 12 bases from J, leaving 24 bases between. The CDR3 loop spans 14 amino acids. The V gene's germline CDR1 is SQVTM and CDR2 ANQGSEA. A single record per CDR3 protein comes from TCRdb applying MiXCR to the RT-PCR reads. The table shows over 800,000 distinct CDR3 sequences, with less than 25% occurring only once. The specimen comprised PBMCs from blood, sampled roughly 5 days after vaccination. The V call is TRBV29-1, the J call TRBJ2-1, with D maybe TRBD2 (6 bases). This receptor was identified in a man aged 45-65 years who received an inactivated influenza vaccine. The CDR3: CSVNQRADGVGQFF. The CDR3 DNA follows: TGCAGCGTGAACCAGCGGGCCGACGGCGTGGGGCAGTTCTTC.